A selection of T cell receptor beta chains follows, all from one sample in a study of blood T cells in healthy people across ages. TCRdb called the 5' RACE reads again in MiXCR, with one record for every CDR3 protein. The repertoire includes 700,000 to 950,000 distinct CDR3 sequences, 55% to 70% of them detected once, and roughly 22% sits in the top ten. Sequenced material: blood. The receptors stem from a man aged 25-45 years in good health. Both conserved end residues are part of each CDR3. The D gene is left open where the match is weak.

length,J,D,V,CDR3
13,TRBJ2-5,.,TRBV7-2,CASSLERGETQYF
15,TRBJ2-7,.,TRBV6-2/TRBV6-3,CASSYSGTSFYEQYF
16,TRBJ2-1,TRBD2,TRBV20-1,CSAPGPTSGGGNEQFF
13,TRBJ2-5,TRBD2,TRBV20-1,CSASYLAEETQYF
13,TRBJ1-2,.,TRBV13,CASSTGLDYGYTF
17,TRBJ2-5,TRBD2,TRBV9,CASSRLAGGLEGKTQYF
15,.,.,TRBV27,CASSSFRLAKNIQYF
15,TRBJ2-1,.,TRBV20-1,CSASQGRGYSNEQFF
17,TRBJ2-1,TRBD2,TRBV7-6,CASSRRGTSVSYNVQFF
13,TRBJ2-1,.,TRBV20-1,CSVRTLNTNEQFF
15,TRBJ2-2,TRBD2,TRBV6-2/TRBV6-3,CASRMSGSRAGELFF
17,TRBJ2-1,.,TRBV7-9,CASSAGPGFSSYNEQFF
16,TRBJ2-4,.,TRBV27,CASSLSWGVVKNIQYF
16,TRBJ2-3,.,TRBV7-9,CASSTWDWGLRDTQYF
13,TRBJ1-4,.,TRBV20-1,CSARRTDHEKLFF
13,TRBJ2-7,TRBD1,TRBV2,CATTVEQGDEQYF
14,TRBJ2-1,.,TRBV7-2,CASSLFAGGHEQFF
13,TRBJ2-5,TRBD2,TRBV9,CVSSSLAGDGQYF
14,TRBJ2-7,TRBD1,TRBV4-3,CATSAGTGAHEQYF
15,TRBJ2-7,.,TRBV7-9,CASSLEAAEGYEQYF
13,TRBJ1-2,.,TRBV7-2,CASSADAPYGYTF
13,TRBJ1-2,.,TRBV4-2,CASSQVEGRRYTF
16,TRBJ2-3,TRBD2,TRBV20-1,CSASGAGGLSTDTQYF
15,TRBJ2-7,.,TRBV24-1,CATSDPGTSDNEQYF
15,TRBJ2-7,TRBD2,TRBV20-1,CSARVAGGPSGEQYF
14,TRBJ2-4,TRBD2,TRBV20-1,CSARRLAVLNIQYF
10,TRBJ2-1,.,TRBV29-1,CSVVVTEQFF
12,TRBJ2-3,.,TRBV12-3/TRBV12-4,CASSDISDTQYF
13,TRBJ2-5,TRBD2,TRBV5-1,CATSPSGRETQYF